These 23 T cell receptor beta chains came from one sample sequenced in a study of OX40 agonist ivuxolimab in advanced cancers. Libraries were made using the immunoSEQ multiplex PCR assay. Drawn from immuneACCESS, this table holds only the in-frame rearrangements with V and J called that TCRdb kept. Clones are partly lost; checked studies trace under half to an unresolved V gene and leave the rest unexplained. Recorded for this sample are 30,000 or so clones; around four fifths of them occurred a single time. Around 10% of the sample lies in the top ten. Sequencing used CD4+ or CD8+ T cells sorted from blood, obtained in a trial of the OX40 agonist ivuxolimab. These receptors all stem from an adult with an advanced solid tumor such as melanoma, head and neck, liver or kidney cancer.

The chain recombines TRBV9 with TRBJ1-2; tentative D call: TRBD1 (5 bases). The V and J ends lost 3 bases and 4 bases respectively, with 19 bases between them. Germline V lookup: CDR1 SGDLS, CDR2 YYNGEE. The CDR3 covers 16 residues. The CDR3, as DNA: TGTGCCAGCAGCGAGGCCCCGGGACCGAACGTCTATGGCTACACCTTC. Encoded protein: CASSEAPGPNVYGYTF.

This clone was observed a few times. The chain carries TRBV6-1 and TRBJ2-2; TRBD2 matches at 8 bases. This CDR3 has 16 residues. V lost 3 bases, J lost 2 bases, and 5 bases stayed unmatched. Germline V gene data show CDR1 as MNHNS and CDR2 as SASEGT. CDR3 nucleotide sequence: TGTGCCAGCAGTGACGGGAGGGACACAAACACCGGGGAGCTGTTTTTT. The encoded protein is CASSDGRDTNTGELFF.

This sequence joins TRBV7-9 and TRBJ2-2; D not certain. Germline V lookup: CDR1 SEHNR, CDR2 FQNEAQ (reference sequence). CDR3 length: 15 residues. V was cut by 1 base and J by 7 bases, with 13 bases left in between. CDR3 nucleotide sequence: TGTGCCAGCAGCTTAGAGGCGTCAAGCTACGGGGAGCTGTTTTTT. It specifies CASSLEASSYGELFF.

The V gene is TRBV7-2, the J gene TRBJ2-2; the D gene is possibly TRBD2 (6 bases). This CDR3 region has 14 residues. Germline V lookup: CDR1 SGHTA, CDR2 FQGNSA. The V gene lost 1 base and the J gene lost 5 bases, with 8 bases spanning the gap. The CDR3 DNA reads as TGTGCCAGCAGCTTAGAGCGGGTGACCGGGGAGCTGTTTTTT. It specifies CASSLERVTGELFF.

The chain uses TRBV13 and TRBJ2-1; possibly TRBD2 for D (6 bases). CDR3 size: 12 residues. Germline-derived CDR1 and CDR2 are PRHDT and FYEKMQ (reference sequence). V lost 2 bases, J lost 7 bases, and 6 bases lay in between. CDR3 amino acids: CASSLRGNEQFF. The CDR3 bases are TGTGCCAGCAGCTTACGGGGGAATGAGCAGTTCTTC.

CDR3 residues: CASSYRPDATNEKLFF. CDR3 bases: TGTGCCAGCAGTTACCGACCCGATGCAACTAATGAAAAACTGTTTTTT. The V gene is TRBV6-5, the J gene TRBJ1-4; D remains ambiguous. Germline CDR1 and CDR2: MNHEY and SVGAGI. CDR3 length: 16 amino acids. The V and J ends lost 2 bases and 0 bases respectively, with 10 bases between them.

The V and J genes are TRBV5-5 and TRBJ2-5; a possible D gene is TRBD2 (5 bases). Germline-derived CDR1 and CDR2 are SGHKS and YYEKEE (reference sequence). CDR3 size: 13 residues. Trimming left V 6 bases short and J 3 bases short, with 12 bases between. The CDR3 coding sequence is TGTGCCAGCAACCCCGAGGAGGAAGAGACCCAGTACTTC. As protein: CASNPEEEETQYF.

The chain joins TRBV4-3 to TRBJ2-7; maybe TRBD2 (6 bases). This CDR3 has 15 residues. The germline V gene encodes CDR1 LGHNA and CDR2 YSLEER. The V gene lost 4 bases and the J gene lost 9 bases, with 22 bases spanning the gap. CDR3 loop: CASSPNPSGGGAQYF. CDR3 coding DNA: TGCGCCAGCAGCCCCAACCCGTCCGGGGGAGGCGCGCAGTACTTC.

The chain recombines TRBV20-1 with TRBJ2-7; possible D gene TRBD2, 5 bases. V gave up 6 bases and J gave up 3 bases, with 9 bases separating them. The V gene's germline CDR1 is DFQATT and CDR2 SNEGSKA (reference sequence). The CDR3 is made up of 11 amino acids. The DNA for the CDR3 is TGCAGTGCAGCACGGGGCTACGAGCAGTACTTC. Its protein is CSAARGYEQYF.

The chain combines TRBV29-1 with TRBJ1-1; D remains unclear. V lost 6 bases, J lost 0 bases, and 8 bases lay in between. The CDR3 has 12 residues. Germline CDR1 and CDR2: SQVTM and ANQGSEA. DNA of the CDR3: TGCAGCGTGCGGGCCGTGAACACTGAAGCTTTCTTT. Residues: CSVRAVNTEAFF.

This clone was detected only a few times. The chain joins TRBV19 to TRBJ1-6, with D unclear. The V and J ends lost 4 bases and 3 bases respectively, with 10 bases between them. This CDR3 is 15 amino acids long. The germline gives CDR1 LNHDA, CDR2 SQIVND (reference sequence). CDR3 sequence: CASSTRWDYNSPLHF. In DNA, the CDR3 is TGTGCCAGTAGTACCCGGTGGGACTATAATTCACCCCTCCACTTT.

The CDR3, as DNA: TGTGCCAGCAGCGGACGGGTACAGGAATCTGGAAACACCATATATTTT. Translating it yields CASSGRVQESGNTIYF. The chain employs TRBV9 and TRBJ1-3; tentative D call: TRBD1 (5 bases). The CDR3 is 16 residues long. Between the trimmed V and J ends, which lost 3 bases and 1 base, there was a span of 14 bases. The germline gives CDR1 SGDLS, CDR2 YYNGEE.

This chain links TRBV6-5 with TRBJ2-1, with D perhaps matching TRBD2 (7 bases). The CDR3 consists of 15 residues. CDR1 MNHEY and CDR2 SVGAGI come from the germline V gene. Trimming cost V 0 bases and J 4 bases, with 10 bases left between them. CDR3 sequence reads: CASSYSRGLYNEQFF. Here the CDR3 DNA reads TGTGCCAGCAGTTACTCGCGGGGGCTATACAATGAGCAGTTCTTC.

The chain carries TRBV11-2 and TRBJ2-5, with D possibly being TRBD1 (5 bases). V lost 5 bases, J lost 5 bases, and 18 bases lay in between. The CDR3 loop spans 15 amino acids. The germline CDR1 and CDR2 sequences are SGHAT and FQNNGV. Written as DNA, the CDR3 is TGTGCCAGCAGCCCCTCAGGGATCGTGATTGAGACCCAGTACTTC. It is translated as CASSPSGIVIETQYF.

The rearrangement uses TRBV10-2 and TRBJ1-5; D is uncertain. Germline CDR1 reads WSHSY; CDR2 reads SAAADI. This CDR3 spans 14 amino acids. Trimming removed 4 bases at V and 0 bases at J, with 7 bases between. The CDR3 is CASSASDSNQPQHF. In nucleotides, the CDR3 is TGCGCCAGCAGTGCTTCGGATAGCAATCAGCCCCAGCATTTT.

V usage is TRBV9 and J usage is TRBJ1-1; 12 nucleotides match TRBD1. Germline V CDR1 and CDR2: SGDLS, YYNGEE. The CDR3 has 16 residues. Trimming cost V 4 bases and J 11 bases; bases outside gene matches: 15. The CDR3 here is CASSPERGQGARGAFF. The CDR3 coding sequence is TGTGCCAGCAGCCCTGAGAGGGGACAGGGGGCTCGGGGGGCTTTCTTT.

The rearrangement links TRBV5-8 to TRBJ1-2; weak D call: TRBD1 (5 bases). The ends were cut back, 4 bases at V and 7 bases at J, with 17 bases in the middle. The CDR3 runs 14 residues. Germline CDR1 reads SGHTS; CDR2 reads YDEGEE. The CDR3 spells CASSSDRRGSGYTF. As DNA, the CDR3 is TGTGCCAGCAGCAGCGACCGACGGGGCAGTGGCTACACCTTC. The variable domain in full, with the rest retrieved from reference TRBV5-8 and TRBJ1-2, is EAGVTQSPTHLIKTRGQQATLRCSPISGHTSVYWYQQALGLGLQFLLWYDEGEERNRGNFPPRFSGRQFPNYSSELNVNALELEDSALYLCASSSDRRGSGYTFGSGTRLTVV.

This sequence joins TRBV5-5 and TRBJ2-1, with D unclear. CDR3 length equals 14 residues. Germline V gives CDR1 SGHKS, CDR2 YYEKEE (reference sequence). V gave up 0 bases and J gave up 8 bases, with 12 bases separating them. Here the CDR3 DNA reads TGTGCCAGCAGCTTGGGGGCAAGGGCGGATGAGCAGTTCTTC. Amino acids: CASSLGARADEQFF.

The gene calls are TRBV7-9 and TRBJ1-5; D is possibly TRBD1 (5 bases). This CDR3 has 14 residues. Germline lookup yields CDR1 SEHNR and CDR2 FQNEAQ (reference sequence). Between the trimmed V and J ends, which lost 6 bases and 4 bases, there was a span of 13 bases. For the CDR3, the DNA is TGTGCCAGCAGTTATCCGGGGGGAAATCAGCCCCAGCATTTT. Its translation is CASSYPGGNQPQHF.

This sequence joins TRBV7-9 and TRBJ1-2; 11 positions agree with TRBD1. The CDR3 sequence is 15 residues long. Unmatched junction bases numbered 5, after V lost 4 bases and J lost 4 bases. CDR1 SEHNR and CDR2 FQNEAQ come from the germline V gene (reference sequence). The CDR3 loop is CASSYEDRGPYGYTF. The CDR3 DNA reads as TGTGCCAGCAGCTACGAGGACAGGGGGCCCTATGGCTACACCTTC.

Only one count was recorded for this clone. The chain combines TRBV7-2 with TRBJ2-7; possibly TRBD1 for D (5 bases). Germline assignment: CDR1 SGHTA and CDR2 FQGNSA. This CDR3 is 14 amino acids long. V shed 6 bases and J shed 4 bases, with 16 bases lying between them. The CDR3 region is CASSQSTVRYEQYF. The DNA of the CDR3 is TGTGCCAGCAGTCAATCGACAGTGAGGTACGAGCAGTACTTC.

The gene calls are TRBV7-6 and TRBJ2-5; the D is unclear. The CDR3 contains 14 residues. The germline V gene encodes CDR1 SGHVS and CDR2 FNYEAQ. V was trimmed by 5 bases and J by 2 bases, leaving 12 bases between them. This CDR3 is CASSPVGWQETQYF. For the CDR3, the DNA is TGTGCCAGCAGCCCGGTCGGGTGGCAAGAGACCCAGTACTTC.

This chain links TRBV11-2 with TRBJ2-1, with TRBD2 matching over 9 bases. Trimming cost V 5 bases and J 2 bases; bases outside gene matches: 4. From germline, CDR1 is SGHAT and CDR2 FQNNGV. The CDR3 contains 15 residues. As DNA, the CDR3 is TGTGCCAGCAGCCCGAGCGGGGGGCCCTACAATGAGCAGTTCTTC. Its protein is CASSPSGGPYNEQFF.